One TCR beta chain is described in this entry. The data were taken from a study of blood T cell repertoires in COVID-19. Background on the study: From the United States, Italy and Spain came samples of acute and convalescent COVID-19.

As originally analysed: Estimated nucleated cell counts came from reference gene primer amplification. Profiling relied on immunoSEQ multiplex PCR, and the TCRdb table lists in-frame clones only, not all of them. Clonal size and the V and J genes are those of that table, whereas D and trimming came from the DNA. The table records 200,000 to 250,000 clones, roughly 86% of them present only once. V lost 6 bases and J lost 7, with 19 bases in between. From germline, CDR1 is MDHEN and CDR2 SYDVKM. The CDR3 totals 15 residues. Specimen: peripheral blood. This receptor was taken from a woman in her 50s with COVID-19, enrolled during active disease. The gene calls are TRBV28 and TRBJ1-5, with no clear D. CDR3 coding DNA: TGTGCCAGCAGCCGACCCGGGGTCGGGGAACAGCCCCAGCATTTT. It encodes CASSRPGVGEQPQHF.